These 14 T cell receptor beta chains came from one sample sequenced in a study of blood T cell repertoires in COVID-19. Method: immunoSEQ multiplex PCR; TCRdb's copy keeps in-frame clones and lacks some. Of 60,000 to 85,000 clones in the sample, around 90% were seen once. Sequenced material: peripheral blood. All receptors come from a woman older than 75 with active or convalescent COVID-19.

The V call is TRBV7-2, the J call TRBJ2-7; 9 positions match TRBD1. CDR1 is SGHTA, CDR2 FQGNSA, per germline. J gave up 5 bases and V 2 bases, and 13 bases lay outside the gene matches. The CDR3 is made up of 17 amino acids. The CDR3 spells CASSLLIMGQGADEQYF. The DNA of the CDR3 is TGTGCCAGCAGCTTACTCATCATGGGACAGGGTGCGGACGAGCAGTACTTC.

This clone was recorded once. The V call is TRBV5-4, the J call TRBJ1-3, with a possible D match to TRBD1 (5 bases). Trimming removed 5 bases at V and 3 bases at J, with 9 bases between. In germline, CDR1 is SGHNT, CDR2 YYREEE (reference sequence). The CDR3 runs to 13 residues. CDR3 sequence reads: CASRQGGGNTIYF. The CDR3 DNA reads TGTGCCAGCAGGCAGGGTGGTGGAAACACCATATATTTT.

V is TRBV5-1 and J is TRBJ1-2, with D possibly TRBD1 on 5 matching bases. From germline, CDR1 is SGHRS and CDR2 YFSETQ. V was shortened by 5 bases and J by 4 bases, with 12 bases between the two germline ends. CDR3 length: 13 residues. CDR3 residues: CASSQDSVYGYTF. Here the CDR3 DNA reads TGCGCCAGCAGTCAAGACAGCGTCTATGGCTACACCTTC.

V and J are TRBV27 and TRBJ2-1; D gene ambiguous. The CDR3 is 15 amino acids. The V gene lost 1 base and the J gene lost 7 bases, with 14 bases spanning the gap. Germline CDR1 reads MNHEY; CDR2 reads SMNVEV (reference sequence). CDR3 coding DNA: TGTGCCAGCAGTTTATGGCCGGTCGCGGTAAATGAGCAGTTCTTC. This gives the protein CASSLWPVAVNEQFF.

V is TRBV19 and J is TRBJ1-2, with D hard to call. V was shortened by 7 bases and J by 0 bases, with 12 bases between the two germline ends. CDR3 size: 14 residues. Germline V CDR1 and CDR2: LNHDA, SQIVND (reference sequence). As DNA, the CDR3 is TGTGCCAGTACCACGACTGGAGCTAACTATGGCTACACCTTC. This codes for CASTTTGANYGYTF.

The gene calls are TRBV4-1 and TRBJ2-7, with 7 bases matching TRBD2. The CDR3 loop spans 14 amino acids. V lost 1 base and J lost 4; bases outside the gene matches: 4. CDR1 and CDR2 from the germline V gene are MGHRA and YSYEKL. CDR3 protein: CASSQATRGYEQYF. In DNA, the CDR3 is TGCGCCAGCAGCCAAGCAACGCGGGGGTACGAGCAGTACTTC.

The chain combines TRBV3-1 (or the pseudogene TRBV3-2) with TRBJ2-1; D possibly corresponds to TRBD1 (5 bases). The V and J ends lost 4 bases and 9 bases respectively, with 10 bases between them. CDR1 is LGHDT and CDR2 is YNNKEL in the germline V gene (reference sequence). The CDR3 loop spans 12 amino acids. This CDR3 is CASSPQGAEQFF. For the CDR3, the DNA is TGTGCCAGCAGCCCTCAGGGTGCTGAGCAGTTCTTC.

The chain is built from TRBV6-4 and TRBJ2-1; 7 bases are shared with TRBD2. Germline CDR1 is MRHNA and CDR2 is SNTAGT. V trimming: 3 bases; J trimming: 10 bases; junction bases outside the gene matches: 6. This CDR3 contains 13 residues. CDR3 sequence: CASSEGLGREQFF. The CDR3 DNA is TGTGCCAGCAGTGAAGGACTAGGGCGGGAGCAGTTCTTC.

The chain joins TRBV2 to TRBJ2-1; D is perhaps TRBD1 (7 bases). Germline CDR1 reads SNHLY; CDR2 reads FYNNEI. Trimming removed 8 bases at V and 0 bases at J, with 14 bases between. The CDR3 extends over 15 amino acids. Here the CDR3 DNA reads TGTGCCAGCGGTAACCAGGGGGGCTCCTACAATGAGCAGTTCTTC. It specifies CASGNQGGSYNEQFF. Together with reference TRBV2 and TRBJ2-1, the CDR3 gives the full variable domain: EPEVTQTPSHQVTQMGQEVILRCVPISNHLYFYWYRQILGQKVEFLVSFYNNEISEKSEIFDDQFSVERPDGSNFTLKIRSTKLEDSAMYFCASGNQGGSYNEQFFGPGTRLTVL.

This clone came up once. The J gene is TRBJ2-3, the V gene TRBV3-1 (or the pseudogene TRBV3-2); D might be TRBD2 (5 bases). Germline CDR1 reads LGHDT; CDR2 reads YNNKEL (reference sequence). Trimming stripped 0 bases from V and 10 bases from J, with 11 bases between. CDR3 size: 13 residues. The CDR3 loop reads CASSQELGRAQYF. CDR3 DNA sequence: TGTGCCAGCAGCCAAGAACTAGGGCGGGCGCAGTATTTT.

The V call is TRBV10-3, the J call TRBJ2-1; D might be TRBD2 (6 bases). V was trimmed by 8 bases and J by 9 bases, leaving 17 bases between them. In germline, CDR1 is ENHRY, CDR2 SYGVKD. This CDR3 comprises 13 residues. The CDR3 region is CAIWRGEIGEQFF. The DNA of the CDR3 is TGTGCCATCTGGCGCGGGGAAATCGGTGAGCAGTTCTTC.

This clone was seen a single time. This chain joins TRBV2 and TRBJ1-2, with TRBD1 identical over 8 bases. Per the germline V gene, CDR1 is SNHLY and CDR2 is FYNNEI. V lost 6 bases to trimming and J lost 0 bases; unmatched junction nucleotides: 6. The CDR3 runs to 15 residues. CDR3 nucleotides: TGTGCCAGCAGGGGACAGGACCCTACTAACTATGGCTACACCTTC. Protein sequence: CASRGQDPTNYGYTF.

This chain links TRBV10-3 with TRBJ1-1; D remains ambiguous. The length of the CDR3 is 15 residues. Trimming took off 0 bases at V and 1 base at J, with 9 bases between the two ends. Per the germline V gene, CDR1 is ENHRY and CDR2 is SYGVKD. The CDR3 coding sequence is TGTGCCATCAGTGAGTCGGTACAGCCGAACACTGAAGCTTTCTTT. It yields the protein CAISESVQPNTEAFF.

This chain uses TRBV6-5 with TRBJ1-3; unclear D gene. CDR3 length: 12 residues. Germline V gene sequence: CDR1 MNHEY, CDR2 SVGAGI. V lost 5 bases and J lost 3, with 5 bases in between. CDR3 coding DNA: TGTGCCAGCAGTACGGTTGGAAACACCATATATTTT. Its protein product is CASSTVGNTIYF.